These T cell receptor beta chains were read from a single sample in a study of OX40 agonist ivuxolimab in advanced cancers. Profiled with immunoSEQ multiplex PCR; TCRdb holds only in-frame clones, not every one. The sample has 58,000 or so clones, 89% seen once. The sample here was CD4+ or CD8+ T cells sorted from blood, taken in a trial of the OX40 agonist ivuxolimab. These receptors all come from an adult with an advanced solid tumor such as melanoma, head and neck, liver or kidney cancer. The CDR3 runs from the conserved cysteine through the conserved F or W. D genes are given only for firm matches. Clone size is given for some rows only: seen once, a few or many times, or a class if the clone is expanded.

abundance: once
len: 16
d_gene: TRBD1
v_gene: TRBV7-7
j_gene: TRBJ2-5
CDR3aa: CASSASPGTAEETQYF
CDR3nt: TGTGCCAGCAGCGCATCTCCCGGGACAGCAGAAGAGACCCAGTACTTC

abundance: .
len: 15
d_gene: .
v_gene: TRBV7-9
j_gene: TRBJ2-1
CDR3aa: CASSPLPGDYNEQFF
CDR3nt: TGTGCCAGCAGCCCGCTTCCAGGGGACTACAATGAGCAGTTCTTC

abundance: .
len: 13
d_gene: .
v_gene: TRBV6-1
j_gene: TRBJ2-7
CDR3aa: CASSGWSIYEQYF
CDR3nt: TGTGCCAGCAGCGGTTGGTCCATCTACGAGCAGTACTTC

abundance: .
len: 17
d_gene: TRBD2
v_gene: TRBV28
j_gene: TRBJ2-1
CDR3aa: CASCFPPAGESYNEQFF
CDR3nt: TGTGCCAGCTGTTTCCCCCCAGCGGGAGAATCCTACAATGAGCAGTTCTTC

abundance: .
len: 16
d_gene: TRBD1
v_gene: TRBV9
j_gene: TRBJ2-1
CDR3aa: CASSARDRGQLGEQFF
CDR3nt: TGTGCCAGCAGCGCCCGGGACAGGGGGCAGTTGGGTGAGCAGTTCTTC

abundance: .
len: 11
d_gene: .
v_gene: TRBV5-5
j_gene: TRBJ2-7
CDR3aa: CASANSYEQYF
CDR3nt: TGTGCCAGCGCAAACAGCTACGAGCAGTACTTC

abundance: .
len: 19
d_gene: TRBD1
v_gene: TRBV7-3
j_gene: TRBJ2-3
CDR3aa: CASSPEPSGQGASTDTQYF
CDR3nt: TGTGCCAGCAGCCCCGAGCCCTCGGGACAGGGCGCTAGCACAGATACGCAGTATTTT

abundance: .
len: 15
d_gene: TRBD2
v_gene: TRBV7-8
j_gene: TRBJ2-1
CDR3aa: CASRDASGNVREQFF
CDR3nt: TGTGCCAGCAGAGATGCTAGCGGGAATGTACGCGAGCAGTTCTTC

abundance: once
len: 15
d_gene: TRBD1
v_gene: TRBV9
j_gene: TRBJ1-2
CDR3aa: CASSPGQATNYGYTF
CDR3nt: TGTGCCAGCAGCCCCGGACAGGCTACTAACTATGGCTACACCTTC

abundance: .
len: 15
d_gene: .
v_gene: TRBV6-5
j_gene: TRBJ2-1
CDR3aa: CASSYPGQGIGEQFF
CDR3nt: TGTGCCAGCAGTTACCCGGGCCAGGGTATAGGTGAGCAGTTCTTC

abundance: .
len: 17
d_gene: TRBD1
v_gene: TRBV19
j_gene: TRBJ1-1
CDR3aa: CASSERQGWALNTEAFF
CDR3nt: TGTGCCAGTAGTGAGCGACAGGGGTGGGCCTTGAACACTGAAGCTTTCTTT

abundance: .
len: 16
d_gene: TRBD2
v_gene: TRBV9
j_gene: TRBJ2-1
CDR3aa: CASSPPGLAGFHEQFF
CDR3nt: TGTGCCAGCAGCCCCCCCGGACTAGCGGGTTTTCATGAGCAGTTCTTC

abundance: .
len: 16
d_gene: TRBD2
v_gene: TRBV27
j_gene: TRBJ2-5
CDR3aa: CASSRRGLAGEETQYF
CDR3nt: TGTGCCAGCAGCCGCAGAGGACTAGCGGGAGAAGAGACCCAGTACTTC

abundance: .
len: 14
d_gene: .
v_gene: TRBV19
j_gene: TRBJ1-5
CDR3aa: CASSIRDSNQPQHF
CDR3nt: TGTGCCAGTAGTATACGGGACAGCAATCAGCCCCAGCATTTT

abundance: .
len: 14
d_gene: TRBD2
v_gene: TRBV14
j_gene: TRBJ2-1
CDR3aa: CASSQVGGRDEQFF
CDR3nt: TGTGCCAGCAGCCAAGTTGGGGGGAGGGATGAGCAGTTCTTC

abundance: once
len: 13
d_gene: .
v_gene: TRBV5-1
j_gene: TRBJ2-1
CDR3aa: CASRPGNYNEQFF
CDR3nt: TGCGCCAGCAGACCCGGGAACTACAATGAGCAGTTCTTC

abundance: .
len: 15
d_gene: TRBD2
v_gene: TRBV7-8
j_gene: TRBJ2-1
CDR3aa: CASSPLAGGVHEQFF
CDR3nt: TGTGCCAGCAGCCCACTAGCGGGGGGAGTCCATGAGCAGTTCTTC

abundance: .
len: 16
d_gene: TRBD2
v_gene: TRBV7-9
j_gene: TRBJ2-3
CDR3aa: CASSGDERGPSDTQYF
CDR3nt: TGTGCCAGCAGCGGGGACGAGCGGGGGCCCTCAGATACGCAGTATTTT

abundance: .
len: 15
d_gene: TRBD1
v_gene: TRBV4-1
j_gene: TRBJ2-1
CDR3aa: CASSQRQGAQNEQFF
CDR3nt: TGCGCCAGCAGCCAACGACAGGGGGCGCAAAATGAGCAGTTCTTC

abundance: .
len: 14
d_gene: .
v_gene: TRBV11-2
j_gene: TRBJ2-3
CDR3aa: CAWSPSGSTDTQYF
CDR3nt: TGTGCCTGGTCGCCGAGCGGCAGCACAGATACGCAGTATTTT

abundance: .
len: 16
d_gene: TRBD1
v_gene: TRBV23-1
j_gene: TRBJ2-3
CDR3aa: CASSQLTGGSTDTQYF
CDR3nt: TGCGCCAGCAGTCAATTGACAGGGGGAAGCACAGATACGCAGTATTTT

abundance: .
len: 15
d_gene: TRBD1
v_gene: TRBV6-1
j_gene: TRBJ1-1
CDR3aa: CANGQGGILNTEAFF
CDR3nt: TGTGCCAATGGACAGGGAGGGATCCTGAACACTGAAGCTTTCTTT

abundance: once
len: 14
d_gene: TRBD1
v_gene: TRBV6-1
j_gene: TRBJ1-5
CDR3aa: CARFDRASNQPQHF
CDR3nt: TGTGCCCGATTCGACAGGGCGAGCAATCAGCCCCAGCATTTT

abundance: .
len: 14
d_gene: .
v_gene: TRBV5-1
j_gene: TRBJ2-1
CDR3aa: CASSLALGGHEQFF
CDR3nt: TGCGCCAGCAGCTTGGCGCTGGGAGGCCATGAGCAGTTCTTC

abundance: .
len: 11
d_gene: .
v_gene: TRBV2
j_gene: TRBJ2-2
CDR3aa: CASTRAGELFF
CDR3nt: TGTGCCAGCACCAGGGCCGGGGAGCTGTTTTTT

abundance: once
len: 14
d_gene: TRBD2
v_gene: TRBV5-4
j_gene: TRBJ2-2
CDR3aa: CASSYSGGTGELFF
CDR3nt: TGTGCCAGCAGTTACTCGGGGGGTACCGGGGAGCTGTTTTTT